This passage covers 21 T cell receptor beta chains from one sample sequenced in a study of shared T cell receptors in the human thymus. Repertoires were generated with immunoSEQ multiplex PCR, while TCRdb's copy carries only in-frame clones and drops some. The sample lists around 340,000 clones; just under 95% were seen once. The material sequenced was thymocytes. The receptors stem from a human donor.

This clone was counted only a few times. The chain joins TRBV6-5 to TRBJ1-5, with 9 bases identical to TRBD1. CDR3 length: 15 amino acids. Unmatched junction bases numbered 11, after V lost 7 bases and J lost 7 bases. Germline CDR1 and CDR2: MNHEY and SVGAGI. The CDR3 DNA reads TGTGCCAGCATTTTTCGACAGGGGGATGGGCAGCCCCAGCATTTT. Protein sequence: CASIFRQGDGQPQHF.

V and J are TRBV5-6 and TRBJ2-1; 14 nucleotides align to TRBD2. V lost 3 bases, J lost 8 bases, and 4 bases stayed unmatched. Looked up from germline, CDR1 is SGHDT and CDR2 is YYEEEE. The CDR3 consists of 15 residues. CDR3 residues: CASSWTSGRSDEQFF. CDR3 DNA sequence: TGTGCCAGCAGCTGGACTAGCGGGAGGTCCGATGAGCAGTTCTTC.

The CDR3 DNA reads as TGTGCCAGTAGTGTTAAGTACTATGGCTACACCTTC. It encodes CASSVKYYGYTF. The rearrangement uses TRBV19 and TRBJ1-2; D unresolved. Germline V CDR1 and CDR2: LNHDA, SQIVND (reference sequence). The ends were cut back, 5 bases at V and 3 bases at J, with 7 bases in the middle. This CDR3 is built from 12 residues.

This chain links TRBV19 with TRBJ2-1, with D hard to call. V was clipped by 3 bases and J by 1 base, with 10 bases between them. CDR1 is LNHDA and CDR2 is SQIVND in the germline V gene (reference sequence). This CDR3 comprises 15 residues. The CDR3 nucleotides read TGTGCCAGTAGTATCTACGGTCCGTCCTACAATGAGCAGTTCTTC. It translates to CASSIYGPSYNEQFF.

The chain carries TRBV5-4 and TRBJ1-2, with TRBD1 matching 8 bases. CDR1 is SGHNT and CDR2 is YYREEE in the germline V gene (reference sequence). V shed 3 bases and J 4 bases; nucleotides not matched to a gene: 11. CDR3 length: 16 amino acids. CDR3 in DNA: TGTGCCAGCAGCTGGGGCCGACAGGGGTTTAGCTATGGCTACACCTTC. Translated: CASSWGRQGFSYGYTF.

The chain carries TRBV7-9 and TRBJ2-3; 9 positions agree with TRBD1. The CDR3 runs to 15 residues. Germline V gene data show CDR1 as SEHNR and CDR2 as FQNEAQ (reference sequence). The V gene end was trimmed by 1 base and the J gene end by 3 bases; junction bases not matched to a gene: 2. The CDR3 protein is CASSLDRGQTDTQYF. The CDR3 DNA is TGTGCCAGCAGCTTAGACAGGGGGCAGACAGATACGCAGTATTTT. The variable domain in full, completed from reference TRBV7-9 and TRBJ2-3, reads DTGVSQNPRHKITKRGQNVTFRCDPISEHNRLYWYRQTLGQGPEFLTYFQNEAQLEKSRLLSDRFSAERPKGSFSTLEIQRTEQGDSAMYLCASSLDRGQTDTQYFGPGTRLTVL.

This rearrangement joins TRBV25-1 to TRBJ2-7; D call uncertain. The CDR3 covers 10 residues. Trimming shortened V by 4 bases and J by 6 bases, and 4 bases separated the two germline ends. In germline, CDR1 is MGHDK, CDR2 SYGVNS. CDR3 nucleotides: TGTGCCAGCAGTGCCTTCGAGCAGTACTTC. Translated, it gives CASSAFEQYF.

The chain joins TRBV15 to TRBJ1-5; TRBD1 is a possible D gene (6 bases). From germline, CDR1 is LNHNV and CDR2 YYDKDF (reference sequence). CDR3 length: 17 residues. V was pared by 0 bases and J by 5 bases, with 17 bases between. CDR3 region: CATSRDLGGLIDQPQHF. The CDR3 nucleotides read TGTGCCACCAGCAGAGATCTGGGGGGGCTAATCGATCAGCCCCAGCATTTT.

This chain links TRBV5-5 with TRBJ2-7; tentatively, D is TRBD1 (5 bases). This CDR3 has 13 amino acids. V shed 3 bases and J shed 3 bases, with 10 bases lying between them. From germline, CDR1 is SGHKS and CDR2 YYEKEE (reference sequence). The CDR3 region has the DNA TGTGCCAGCAGCTGGGGCAGCTACTACGAGCAGTACTTC. Translation gives CASSWGSYYEQYF.

The chain recombines TRBV18 with TRBJ1-2; a weak D match, TRBD1 (5 bases). CDR3 length: 20 amino acids. CDR1 and CDR2 from the germline V gene are KGHSH and LQKENI. Trimming removed 2 bases from V and 1 base from J, with 26 bases in between. The CDR3 coding sequence is TGTGCCAGCTCACCAAACCCCAGTGGGGGAGGCGGTTGTTGTAACTATGGCTACACCTTC. Protein: CASSPNPSGGGGCCNYGYTF. Variable domain in full (rest from reference TRBV18 and TRBJ1-2): NAGVMQNPRHLVRRRGQEARLRCSPMKGHSHVYWYRQLPEEGLKFMVYLQKENIIDESGMPKERFSAEFPKEGPSILRIQQVVRGDSAAYFCASSPNPSGGGGCCNYGYTFGSGTRLTVV.

This chain links TRBV15 with TRBJ1-4, with 7 nucleotides matching TRBD1. This CDR3 has 16 amino acids. Unmatched junction bases numbered 7, after V lost 0 bases and J lost 6 bases. Germline CDR1 LNHNV, CDR2 YYDKDF (reference sequence). For the CDR3, the DNA is TGTGCCACCAGCAGAGAGACAGGGATGGGCGATGAAAAACTGTTTTTT. Translation: CATSRETGMGDEKLFF.

The V gene is TRBV28, the J gene TRBJ2-7, with D perhaps TRBD1 (5 bases). The CDR3 contains 14 residues. V was pared by 7 bases and J by 4 bases, with 17 bases between. The germline CDR1 and CDR2 sequences are MDHEN and SYDVKM. The CDR3 here is CASISRARAYEQYF. CDR3 in DNA: TGTGCCAGCATTTCTAGGGCCAGGGCGTACGAGCAGTACTTC.

The chain carries TRBV2 and TRBJ2-1; D may correspond to TRBD1 or TRBD2 (5 bases each). The CDR3 consists of 14 residues. V lost 2 bases and J lost 4, with 9 bases in between. The germline V gene has CDR1 SNHLY and CDR2 FYNNEI. The CDR3 loop is CASSECGGYNEQFF. Here the CDR3 DNA reads TGTGCCAGCAGTGAATGTGGGGGATACAATGAGCAGTTCTTC. Supplemented by reference TRBV2 and TRBJ2-1, the full variable domain reads EPEVTQTPSHQVTQMGQEVILRCVPISNHLYFYWYRQILGQKVEFLVSFYNNEISEKSEIFDDQFSVERPDGSNFTLKIRSTKLEDSAMYFCASSECGGYNEQFFGPGTRLTVL.

The CDR3 DNA is TGTGCCAGTAATCCACGCAAGGGGCTAGCCGCTCTCGGGGAGCTGTTTTTT. Encoded protein: CASNPRKGLAALGELFF. The chain uses TRBV28 and TRBJ2-2; D tentatively fits TRBD1 or TRBD2 (5 bases each). This CDR3 comprises 17 residues. Germline V CDR1 and CDR2: MDHEN, SYDVKM. Trimming cost V 9 bases and J 7 bases, with 27 bases left between them.

This clone showed up just once. The V call is TRBV5-8, the J call TRBJ2-6; the D call may be TRBD1 or TRBD2 (5 bases each). V was shortened by 3 bases and J by 0 bases, with 16 bases between the two germline ends. The CDR3 is 18 residues long. Germline assignment: CDR1 SGHTS and CDR2 YDEGEE. CDR3 in amino acids: CASSSRDGQNSGANVLTF. CDR3 nucleotides: TGTGCCAGCAGCTCCCGGGACGGACAAAACTCTGGGGCCAACGTCCTGACTTTC.

The chain recombines TRBV28 with TRBJ2-5, with 9 bases lining up with TRBD1. With 0 bases clipped from V and 2 bases from J, the junction kept 4 bases outside the gene matches. Per germline, CDR1 MDHEN and CDR2 SYDVKM. The CDR3 has 16 residues. The CDR3 loop is CASSLWDRGRQETQYF. CDR3 nucleotides: TGTGCCAGCAGTTTATGGGACAGGGGCCGACAAGAGACCCAGTACTTC.

The chain is built from TRBV10-3 and TRBJ1-5; the match to TRBD1 covers 9 bases. The CDR3 runs 16 residues. V shed 5 bases, J shed 2 bases, and the junction held 7 bases outside the gene matches. Germline CDR1 is ENHRY and CDR2 is SYGVKD. The DNA for the CDR3 is TGTGCCATCAGTATCACAGGGGGCAGGCGCAATCAGCCCCAGCATTTT. Translating gives CAISITGGRRNQPQHF.

The genes are TRBV27 and TRBJ2-1; 13 bases agree with TRBD2. CDR3 length: 19 amino acids. The germline V gene encodes CDR1 MNHEY and CDR2 SMNVEV (reference sequence). V lost 4 bases to trimming and J lost 7 bases; unmatched junction nucleotides: 16. CDR3 loop: CASSSKGTGLLAGGNEQFF. The DNA for the CDR3 is TGTGCCAGCAGTTCAAAGGGGACAGGGTTACTAGCGGGAGGGAATGAGCAGTTCTTC.

This chain links TRBV7-3 with TRBJ2-1; 9 bases are a match to TRBD2. Germline lookup yields CDR1 SGHTA and CDR2 FQGTGA. The CDR3 totals 15 residues. Germline trimming cut 4 bases from V and 3 bases from J; bases unmatched to any gene: 4. The CDR3 region is CASSSPSGIYNEQFF. The CDR3 nucleotides read TGTGCCAGCAGCTCACCTAGCGGGATCTACAATGAGCAGTTCTTC.

The gene calls are TRBV7-2 and TRBJ1-2; 8 nucleotides align to TRBD1. CDR1 and CDR2 from the germline V gene are SGHTA and FQGNSA. The CDR3 spans 16 residues. The V gene end was trimmed by 1 base and the J gene end by 7 bases; junction bases not matched to a gene: 11. CDR3 in amino acids: CASSLVPGQGSAGYTF. For the CDR3, the DNA is TGTGCCAGCAGCTTAGTTCCTGGACAGGGATCAGCTGGCTACACCTTC.

The V and J genes are TRBV9 and TRBJ2-3; D unclear. CDR1 is SGDLS and CDR2 is YYNGEE in the germline V gene. The V gene lost 5 bases and the J gene lost 1 base, with 8 bases spanning the gap. The CDR3 contains 13 residues. The CDR3 DNA reads as TGTGCCAGCAGTCCCAAGGGCACAGATACGCAGTATTTT. Translating it yields CASSPKGTDTQYF.